The clone carrying this T cell receptor beta chain was seen a few times. Amplified TCR beta CDR3 regions were obtained using RNA transcripts as template. Second-round multiplex PCR came after a first-round RT-PCR that employed HTBI primers. From the multiplex PCR reads, TCRdb called clonotypes with MiXCR, one entry per CDR3 protein. The top ten clones hold approximately 7% of a sample with about 620,000 distinct CDR3 sequences, about a fifth of them seen once. This record comes from a study of Graves' ophthalmopathy and Graves' hyperthyroidism. This CDR3 spans 18 amino acids. The ends lost 1 base at V and 5 bases at J; junction bases unmatched: 14. Germline CDR1 SGHTA, CDR2 FQGTGA. Researchers classed hyperthyroidism as stable given no ophthalmopathy within 18 months of follow-up. Hyperthyroidism patients had new diagnoses, durations under 2 months, and ages of 18 to 65.

This sequence joins TRBV7-3 and TRBJ2-7, with TRBD1 matching 10 bases. Sequencing was performed on peripheral blood. The receptor's source is a young woman with stable Graves' hyperthyroidism. Some clones in this sample may be carry-over from other donors' samples. The CDR3 is CASSLRFPGQGTNDEQYF. The CDR3 DNA reads as TGTGCCAGCAGCTTAAGGTTCCCGGGACAGGGGACAAACGACGAGCAGTACTTC.